The next 8 T cell receptor beta chains were all read from a single sample in a study of blood T cells in healthy people across ages. Alongside a J-beta primer mix, a sample-barcoded 5' primer served in a second PCR lasting about 7 to 12 cycles. TCRdb reanalysed the 5' RACE reads using MiXCR and keeps one entry per CDR3 protein. The data show around 1,500,000 distinct CDR3 sequences, with 25% to 30% seen just once and 7.7% held by the top ten. Sequenced material: blood. These receptor sequences come from a woman aged 30 to 39 in good health.

This clonotype was detected many times. The J gene is TRBJ1-4, the V gene TRBV5-5; 7 bases are a match to TRBD1. Germline V gives CDR1 SGHKS, CDR2 YYEKEE (reference sequence). The CDR3 is made up of 14 amino acids. Trimming removed 4 bases from V and 7 bases from J; junction bases left unmatched: 7. The CDR3 sequence: CASSQRGQGEKLFF. The CDR3 DNA sequence: TGTGCCAGCAGCCAAAGGGGGCAAGGTGAAAAACTGTTTTTT.

To note about this clonotype: Because it lacks the conserved phenylalanine or tryptophan at the end, this CDR3 is likely a read error. The chain couples TRBV5-1 to TRBJ2-1; the match to TRBD2 covers 7 bases. The length of the CDR3 is 16 residues. The germline gives CDR1 SGHRS, CDR2 YFSETQ. The J segment lost 2 bases and the V segment lost 4 bases, leaving 9 bases of the junction unmatched. This chain's CDR3 is CASSTTSVRTYNEQFN. CDR3 nucleotide sequence: TGCGCCAGCAGCACCACTAGCGTGAGGACCTACAATGAGCAGTTCAAC.

This clonotype has at least ten counts. The chain is built from TRBV7-8 and TRBJ1-2; the D gene is possibly TRBD1 (6 bases). Trimming cost V 0 bases and J 3 bases, with 8 bases left between them. This CDR3 spans 14 amino acids. Germline loops: CDR1 SGHVS, CDR2 FQNEAQ. CDR3 sequence: CASSLANRDYGYTF. Here the CDR3 DNA reads TGTGCCAGCAGCTTAGCGAACAGGGACTATGGCTACACCTTC.

The chain couples TRBV7-9 to TRBJ1-1, with 8 bases fitting TRBD1. The germline CDR1 and CDR2 sequences are SEHNR and FQNEAQ (reference sequence). This CDR3 has 15 amino acids. J lost 4 bases, V lost 4 bases, and 8 bases had no gene match. CDR3 region: CASSSAGGEGTEAFF. The CDR3 DNA reads as TGTGCCAGCAGCTCGGCAGGGGGCGAGGGCACTGAAGCTTTCTTT.

The sample holds many counts of this clonotype. The CDR3 coding sequence is TGTGCCAGCACAGCATGGGGGACAGGGAGCACAGATACGCAGTATTTT. Its translation is CASTAWGTGSTDTQYF. The genes are TRBV18 and TRBJ2-3; TRBD1 matches at 9 bases. From germline, CDR1 is KGHSH and CDR2 LQKENI. The CDR3 contains 16 residues. With V trimmed by 8 bases and J by 0 bases, 9 bases remained unmatched.

The rearrangement joins TRBV7-3 to TRBJ2-3, with 10 bases identical to TRBD2. With 2 bases clipped from V and 7 bases from J, the junction kept 12 bases outside the gene matches. The CDR3 spans 17 residues. Germline CDR1 and CDR2: SGHTA and FQGTGA. The CDR3 loop is CASSLLPSGGARNTQYF. The DNA for the CDR3 is TGTGCCAGCAGCTTACTCCCTAGCGGGGGAGCCAGGAATACGCAGTATTTT.

This clonotype was seen a few times. The V gene is TRBV12-3 or TRBV12-4, the J gene TRBJ1-4; D is undetermined. The CDR3 length is 15 residues. Trimming removed 4 bases at V and 3 bases at J, with 12 bases between. For the CDR3, the DNA is TGTGCCAGCAGTTCATCCGGGAACCCTAATGAAAAACTGTTTTTT. Its protein product is CASSSSGNPNEKLFF.

The V and J genes are TRBV20-1 and TRBJ1-5; weak D call: TRBD1 (5 bases). V shed 5 bases and J shed 9 bases, with 20 bases lying between them. The CDR3 sequence is 14 residues long. Germline assignment: CDR1 DFQATT and CDR2 SNEGSKA (reference sequence). The CDR3 loop reads CSASTGTDGRPQHF. For the CDR3, the DNA is TGCAGTGCTTCGACCGGGACCGATGGTCGGCCCCAGCATTTT.